The 14 T cell receptor beta chains below come from one sample, sequenced in a study of CD8+ T cells in alopecia areata. Extracted from the samples, RNA was reverse transcribed into cDNA to serve as the sequencing template. The table came from immunoSEQ multiplex PCR; TCRdb's copy has only in-frame clones and leaves some out. The table records 150,000 or so clones, roughly 60% of them present only once. Input material: CD4+ T cells sorted from blood. The receptor set was obtained from a human donor in good health.

This sequence joins TRBV27 and TRBJ2-4; a possible D gene is TRBD2 (7 bases). Germline V CDR1 and CDR2: MNHEY, SMNVEV (reference sequence). This CDR3 has 13 residues. V gave up 8 bases and J gave up 2 bases, with 10 bases separating them. CDR3 nucleotides: TGTGCCAGCGGGGGGGGCTCCAAAAACATTCAGTACTTC. Protein: CASGGGSKNIQYF.

This clone has just a few counts. This chain joins TRBV20-1 and TRBJ2-7; D gene uncertain. TRBJ2-5 matches the DNA end more closely, so the J call is doubtful. This CDR3 spans 10 amino acids. Germline CDR1 DFQATT, CDR2 SNEGSKA (reference sequence). The CDR3 bases are TGCAGTGCTAGACAAGAGACCCAGTACTTC. Its protein is CSARQETQYF.

The chain recombines TRBV4-2 with TRBJ2-1, with D possibly TRBD2 on 6 matching bases. In germline, CDR1 is LGHNA, CDR2 YNFKEQ. The CDR3 contains 15 residues. V gave up 0 bases and J gave up 8 bases, with 14 bases separating them. The CDR3: CASSQETGVFHEQFF. CDR3 DNA: TGTGCCAGCAGCCAAGAAACGGGAGTCTTTCATGAGCAGTTCTTC.

J is TRBJ1-2 and V is TRBV5-6; TRBD1 might be the D (5 bases). Germline V gives CDR1 SGHDT, CDR2 YYEEEE. The CDR3 runs to 13 residues. V was cut by 0 bases and J by 3 bases, with 6 bases left in between. This chain's CDR3 is CASSLGQYYGYTF. The DNA of the CDR3 is TGTGCCAGCAGCTTGGGACAGTACTATGGCTACACCTTC.

This clone appeared a few times. This rearrangement joins TRBV29-1 to TRBJ2-1, with 12 nucleotides matching TRBD2. This CDR3 has 14 amino acids. Per the germline V gene, CDR1 is SQVTM and CDR2 is ANQGSEA. V shed 7 bases, J shed 2 bases, and the junction held 3 bases outside the gene matches. The CDR3 region is CSGASGRAYNEQFF. CDR3 DNA: TGCAGCGGTGCTAGCGGGAGGGCCTACAATGAGCAGTTCTTC.

This chain uses TRBV6-1 with TRBJ1-1; D not resolved. Between the trimmed V and J ends, which lost 11 bases and 6 bases, there was a span of 10 bases. Germline V gene lookup returns CDR1 MNHNS and CDR2 SASEGT. This CDR3 comprises 10 residues. CDR3 DNA: TGTGCCCACTCGGAGTCTGAAGCTTTCTTT. It translates to CAHSESEAFF.

This rearrangement joins TRBV11-2 to TRBJ2-1, with 9 positions matching TRBD2. This CDR3 spans 17 amino acids. Germline lookup yields CDR1 SGHAT and CDR2 FQNNGV. The junction had 12 bases not matched to a gene; V was cut back by 2 bases and J by 7 bases. CDR3 coding DNA: TGTGCCAGCAGCTTAAGCATGAGTAGCGGGAGAGAGAATGAGCAGTTCTTC. Translation: CASSLSMSSGRENEQFF.

This chain uses TRBV6-6 with TRBJ2-1; 9 bases line up with TRBD2. Germline CDR1 reads MNHNY; CDR2 reads SVGAGI (reference sequence). The CDR3 sequence is 15 residues long. V shed 4 bases and J 8 bases; nucleotides not matched to a gene: 9. DNA for the CDR3: TGTGCCAGCAGTTGGATTGCGGGAGGGGCGGATGAGCAGTTCTTC. It specifies CASSWIAGGADEQFF.

This clone was seen more than once but under ten times. The chain combines TRBV25-1 with TRBJ2-4, with 7 bases fitting TRBD2. CDR1 is MGHDK, CDR2 SYGVNS, per germline. J gave up 3 bases and V 9 bases, and 5 bases lay outside the gene matches. The CDR3 has 13 amino acids. This CDR3 reads CARLGEGKNIQYF. In nucleotides, the CDR3 is TGTGCCAGGCTAGGGGAGGGCAAAAACATTCAGTACTTC. Using reference TRBV25-1 and TRBJ2-4 for the parts outside the CDR3, the full variable domain is EADIYQTPRYLVIGTGKKITLECSQTMGHDKMYWYQQDPGMELHLIHYSYGVNSTEKGDLSSESTVSRIRTEHFPLTLESARPSHTSQYLCARLGEGKNIQYFGAGTRLSVL.

A few counts support this clone. V gene TRBV7-3 combines with J gene TRBJ2-2; 7 bases are shared with TRBD2. Germline CDR1 is SGHTA and CDR2 is FQGTGA. The CDR3 is 16 residues long. The ends lost 5 bases at V and 6 bases at J; junction bases unmatched: 12. For the CDR3, the DNA is TGTGCCAGCAGCCCCCGGTCTAGCGGTTTGGCCGGGGAGCTGTTTTTT. It specifies CASSPRSSGLAGELFF. Looking up the rest from reference TRBV7-3 and TRBJ2-2 gives the full variable domain: GAGVSQTPSNKVTEKGKYVELRCDPISGHTALYWYRQSLGQGPEFLIYFQGTGAADDSGLPNDRFFAVRPEGSVSTLKIQRTERGDSAVYLCASSPRSSGLAGELFFGEGSRLTVL.

The rearrangement uses TRBV5-8 and TRBJ2-1; TRBD1 matches 9 bases. The CDR3 loop spans 16 amino acids. Looked up from germline, CDR1 is SGHTS and CDR2 is YDEGEE. V gave up 0 bases and J gave up 7 bases; unmatched junction bases: 8. The CDR3 sequence: CASSLGTGVFGNEQFF. The CDR3 region has the DNA TGTGCCAGCAGCTTGGGGACAGGGGTTTTCGGGAATGAGCAGTTCTTC. Using reference TRBV5-8 and TRBJ2-1 for the parts outside the CDR3, the full variable domain is EAGVTQSPTHLIKTRGQQATLRCSPISGHTSVYWYQQALGLGLQFLLWYDEGEERNRGNFPPRFSGRQFPNYSSELNVNALELEDSALYLCASSLGTGVFGNEQFFGPGTRLTVL.

V usage is TRBV2 and J usage is TRBJ2-5; D may correspond to TRBD1 or TRBD2 (6 bases each). This CDR3 region has 14 residues. V lost 3 bases to trimming and J lost 5 bases, with 13 bases between them. Germline lookup yields CDR1 SNHLY and CDR2 FYNNEI. The CDR3 loop reads CASSDRGARETQYF. In DNA form, the CDR3 reads TGTGCCAGCAGTGATAGGGGGGCTCGGGAGACCCAGTACTTC. The full variable domain, completed using reference TRBV2 and TRBJ2-5, is EPEVTQTPSHQVTQMGQEVILRCVPISNHLYFYWYRQILGQKVEFLVSFYNNEISEKSEIFDDQFSVERPDGSNFTLKIRSTKLEDSAMYFCASSDRGARETQYFGPGTRLLVL.

In the case of this clone: An end of the junction differs from the germline gene, which may be a read error. The chain is built from TRBV7-2 and TRBJ2-7, with D unclear. Germline CDR1 and CDR2: SGHTA and FQGNSA. The CDR3 is 11 residues long. The CDR3 spells CASTSFGLPRF. CDR3 DNA: TGTGCCAGCACCTCCTTCGGGCTACCGAGGTTC. Full variable domain (outside the CDR3, taken from reference TRBV7-2 and TRBJ2-7): GAGVSQSPSNKVTEKGKDVELRCDPISGHTALYWYRQSLGQGLEFLIYFQGNSAPDKSGLPSDRFSAERTGGSVSTLTIQRTQQEDSAVYLCASTSFGLPRFGPGTRLTVT.

The V gene is TRBV5-4, the J gene TRBJ2-7; D possibly corresponds to TRBD2 (6 bases). Germline CDR1 reads SGHNT; CDR2 reads YYREEE (reference sequence). The CDR3 runs 16 residues. V was clipped by 2 bases and J by 2 bases, with 17 bases between them. This CDR3 is CASSFGGRWDPYEQYF. Here the CDR3 DNA reads TGTGCCAGCAGCTTCGGGGGAAGGTGGGACCCCTACGAGCAGTACTTC. Combining the CDR3 with reference TRBV5-4 and TRBJ2-7 gives the whole variable domain ETGVTQSPTHLIKTRGQQVTLRCSSQSGHNTVSWYQQALGQGPQFIFQYYREEENGRGNFPPRFSGLQFPNYSSELNVNALELDDSALYLCASSFGGRWDPYEQYFGPGTRLTVT.